The subject of this entry is one T cell receptor beta chain. Its antigen is unidentified. The sample carries other DNA sequences with the same CDR3. The CDR3 is 14 amino acids. Trimming took 0 bases from V and 2 from J, leaving 8 bases between them. CDR1 is SGDLS, CDR2 YYNGEE, per germline. This sample was taken from a study of vaccination effects on CD4 cells after COVID-19. For the study at large: They grew 2 million to 2.5 million PBMC in each well, adding about 10 IU/ml IL-2 and 10 ug/ml peptides.

The protocol was immunoSEQ multiplex PCR, while the TCRdb copy is restricted to in-frame clones and leaves out a portion. In the table there are roughly 56,000 clones, more than 60% of which are singletons. Around day 10 of culture, CD4+ T cells were separated out. Nucleocapsid antibodies were negative in the vaccine recipients, who had never had SARS-CoV-2 infection. Study-wide results and limits: Clones arising from infection and from vaccination showed marked clonal contraction late after vaccination. Only 1 of 255 vaccine-induced clones from healthy vaccinees cross-reacted with common cold coronaviruses.

The specimen was CD4+ T cells from PBMCs cultured without peptide, collected before COVID-19 vaccination. The chain has TRBV9 and TRBJ1-2, with D possibly matching TRBD1 (5 bases). This TCR derives from a human donor who received a COVID-19 vaccine. CDR3 region: CASSVGQGNYGYTF. The CDR3 bases are TGTGCCAGCAGCGTAGGTCAGGGAAACTATGGCTACACCTTC.